The 13 T cell receptor beta chains below come from one sample, sequenced in a study of T cell responses to AZD1222 COVID-19 vaccine. Data came from immunoSEQ multiplex PCR; TCRdb stores just in-frame clones and leaves some out. Of some 87,000 clones listed, around nine tenths are singletons. The sample was peripheral blood, taken on day 0 of MenACWY control vaccination. These receptors all stem from an adult in good health.

The rearrangement links TRBV24-1 to TRBJ1-1; 8 nucleotides agree with TRBD1. CDR1 is KGHDR, CDR2 SFDVKD, per germline. Trimming at V came to 3 bases and at J to 4 bases, leaving 0 bases not matched to a gene. This CDR3 contains 13 residues. In DNA form, the CDR3 reads TGTGCCACCAGTGATACAGGGGGCACTGAAGCTTTCTTT. It translates to CATSDTGGTEAFF.

The chain couples TRBV7-8 to TRBJ2-7; TRBD1 is a possible D gene (5 bases). V was clipped by 4 bases and J by 6 bases, with 16 bases between them. The germline gives CDR1 SGHVS, CDR2 FQNEAQ. The CDR3 consists of 14 residues. The CDR3 protein is CASSSKRGQAEQYF. DNA of the CDR3: TGTGCCAGCAGCTCAAAAAGGGGTCAGGCCGAGCAGTACTTC.

This chain uses TRBV3-1 (or the pseudogene TRBV3-2) with TRBJ2-5, with 8 bases lining up with TRBD2. The CDR3 runs 15 residues. Germline CDR1 and CDR2: LGHDT and YNNKEL (reference sequence). V gave up 4 bases and J gave up 1 base; unmatched junction bases: 5. CDR3 sequence: CASSLAGGAQETQYF. As DNA, the CDR3 is TGTGCCAGCAGCCTGGCCGGGGGGGCCCAAGAGACCCAGTACTTC.

This chain uses TRBV20-1 with TRBJ2-7; 7 bases map to TRBD2. From germline, CDR1 is DFQATT and CDR2 SNEGSKA (reference sequence). The CDR3 sequence is 14 residues long. V trimming: 3 bases; J trimming: 2 bases; junction bases outside the gene matches: 7. This CDR3 is CSASLASGTYEQYF. The CDR3 DNA reads as TGCAGTGCTAGTCTGGCTAGCGGAACCTACGAGCAGTACTTC.

The chain joins TRBV5-1 to TRBJ2-2; D perhaps matches TRBD2 (5 bases). The CDR3 covers 14 residues. The V gene's germline CDR1 is SGHRS and CDR2 YFSETQ. V gave up 5 bases and J gave up 6 bases, with 14 bases separating them. The CDR3 bases are TGCGCCAGCAGACCCGGACTGGCGGCCGGGGAGCTGTTTTTT. This translates into CASRPGLAAGELFF.

The genes are TRBV2 and TRBJ1-1, with TRBD1 as a possible D gene (5 bases). This CDR3 is 14 amino acids long. Germline CDR1 reads SNHLY; CDR2 reads FYNNEI. With 4 bases removed from V and 0 bases from J, the gap between germline ends came to 9 bases. The CDR3 spells CASSGGTVNTEAFF. The CDR3 region has the DNA TGTGCCAGCAGTGGTGGGACGGTGAACACTGAAGCTTTCTTT.

V is TRBV19 and J is TRBJ2-3; TRBD1 might be the D (6 bases). Deletions cut 0 bases from V and 4 bases from J, with 11 bases between. The CDR3 is 15 residues long. Germline CDR1 is LNHDA and CDR2 is SQIVND (reference sequence). CDR3 in amino acids: CASSIEGGPADTQYF. The CDR3 DNA sequence: TGTGCCAGTAGTATAGAAGGGGGACCAGCAGATACGCAGTATTTT.

This sequence joins TRBV2 and TRBJ1-2, with D maybe TRBD1 (5 bases). Trimming removed 0 bases from V and 7 bases from J, with 12 bases in between. This CDR3 is 14 amino acids long. Germline CDR1 and CDR2: SNHLY and FYNNEI. CDR3 in DNA: TGTGCCAGCAGTGAAGCAAGGGGACCTGCTGGCTACACCTTC. Its protein product is CASSEARGPAGYTF.

The chain combines TRBV7-2 with TRBJ1-4, with 8 bases aligning to TRBD1. V lost 5 bases and J lost 3; bases outside the gene matches: 2. CDR3 length: 14 amino acids. The germline V gene encodes CDR1 SGHTA and CDR2 FQGNSA. The CDR3 DNA reads TGTGCCAGCAGCCCGGGACAGGCTAATGAAAAACTGTTTTTT. It codes for CASSPGQANEKLFF.

This clone appeared once. The chain has TRBV10-3 and TRBJ2-2, with a weak D call TRBD1 (6 bases). CDR3 length: 15 residues. Deletions cut 2 bases from V and 2 bases from J, with 9 bases between. CDR1 is ENHRY and CDR2 is SYGVKD in the germline V gene. In DNA form, the CDR3 reads TGTGCCATCAGTGAGACAGGGCGTAACACCGGGGAGCTGTTTTTT. Protein sequence: CAISETGRNTGELFF.

The chain employs TRBV6-2 or TRBV6-3 and TRBJ2-7; 7 bases are a match to TRBD1. J gave up 2 bases and V 4 bases, and 2 bases lay outside the gene matches. The V gene's germline CDR1 is MNHEY and CDR2 SVGEGT. This CDR3 has 13 residues. CDR3 nucleotides: TGTGCCAGCAGTTTGGGACAGACCTACGAGCAGTACTTC. Amino acid sequence: CASSLGQTYEQYF.

The J gene is TRBJ1-1, the V gene TRBV27; D not certain. The CDR3 has 12 amino acids. Trimming stripped 3 bases from V and 2 bases from J, with 4 bases between. CDR1 MNHEY and CDR2 SMNVEV come from the germline V gene (reference sequence). The CDR3 here is CASSFPNTEAFF. The CDR3, as DNA: TGTGCCAGCAGTTTCCCCAACACTGAAGCTTTCTTT.

The chain employs TRBV5-1 and TRBJ2-2, with D tentatively TRBD2 (7 bases). The V gene lost 0 bases and the J gene lost 5 bases, with 11 bases spanning the gap. The germline CDR1 and CDR2 sequences are SGHRS and YFSETQ. The CDR3 sequence is 15 residues long. The CDR3 region has the DNA TGCGCCAGCAGCTTGGCAGCGGGACAAACCGGGGAGCTGTTTTTT. Protein product: CASSLAAGQTGELFF.